These T cell receptor beta chains were read from a single sample in a study of blood T cell repertoires in COVID-19. Some clones are missing from TCRdb's copy, which holds only in-frame ones; the method was immunoSEQ multiplex PCR. The repertoire holds about 84,000 clones, with 83% as singletons. The specimen sequenced was peripheral blood. Every receptor here comes from an elderly woman with acute or convalescent COVID-19. Both conserved end residues are part of each CDR3. A D gene is named only where the DNA matches it firmly. Clone size is not always given. Where it is, it says once, few, many or a class for expanded clones.

J gene	V gene	clone size	D gene	CDR3 protein
TRBJ1-6	TRBV6-5	few	TRBD1	CASKAGGYSPLHF
TRBJ1-5	TRBV11-3	few	TRBD1	CASSLDRDQPQHF
TRBJ1-2	TRBV11-2	-	-	CASSLDQGSDGYTF
TRBJ2-6	TRBV19	-	-	CASRPGLYSGANVLTF
TRBJ2-3	TRBV18	-	-	CASSPPGVKRTDTQYF
TRBJ2-1	TRBV4-3	-	TRBD2	CASSQGLAASSYNEQFF
TRBJ1-3	TRBV9	-	-	CASSVVAGYSGNTIYF
TRBJ2-1	TRBV5-1	-	TRBD2	CASAGTRAYNEQFF
TRBJ1-5	TRBV19	once	-	CASSIPGNQPQHF
TRBJ2-1	TRBV4-3	few	-	CASSQDYRGISSYNEQFF
TRBJ1-1	TRBV19	-	-	CASSIILNTEAFF
TRBJ2-7	TRBV9	-	TRBD2	CASSVGGGASGPGIEQYF
TRBJ2-1	TRBV28	-	TRBD1	CASKGGQGINEQFF
TRBJ2-3	TRBV7-2	-	TRBD2	CASSPRLAGADTQYF
TRBJ1-6	TRBV3-1/TRBV3-2	-	-	CASSQLTDSPLHF
TRBJ1-6	TRBV11-2	-	-	CASSLSGLSGGDSPLHF
TRBJ2-2	TRBV5-5	-	-	CASTQINTNTGELFF
TRBJ2-5	TRBV5-1	-	TRBD2	CASSLEGGRGRETQYF
TRBJ2-2	TRBV9	-	TRBD1	CASSGRTGANTGELFF
TRBJ2-7	TRBV5-4	-	TRBD2	CASSLAGGPREQYF
TRBJ1-1	TRBV4-2	-	-	CASSQFRGYRW
TRBJ2-1	TRBV7-8	-	-	CASSPFLGYNEQFF
TRBJ1-6	TRBV19	-	TRBD1	CASTQDRNTDNSPLHF
TRBJ2-2	TRBV7-2	-	-	CASSRRQASNTGELFF
TRBJ2-7	TRBV24-1	-	TRBD1	CATSDSGQGSYEQYF
TRBJ1-6	TRBV4-2	-	TRBD1	CASSLGQAGNSPLHF
TRBJ2-1	TRBV4-3	-	-	CASSQERQAYNEQFF
TRBJ2-7	TRBV5-6	-	-	CASSLFRSQGGEQYF
TRBJ1-3	TRBV28	-	-	CASSLGGNTIYF
TRBJ1-1	TRBV29-1	few	-	CSVGGGWNTEAFF
TRBJ2-1	TRBV6-2/TRBV6-3	-	TRBD1	CASSYVQGARGQFF
TRBJ2-3	TRBV7-2	-	TRBD2	CASSLSLAGLPDTQYF
TRBJ2-2	TRBV3-1/TRBV3-2	-	TRBD2	CASSQVLAGASGELFF
TRBJ1-6	TRBV5-1	-	TRBD1	CASSRTGNNSPLHF
TRBJ2-7	TRBV28	-	-	CASRTGGPYEQYF
TRBJ2-7	TRBV11-3	-	-	CASSLVIGNEQYF
TRBJ2-7	TRBV6-5	-	TRBD1	CASRPLQGGSYEQYF
TRBJ1-1	TRBV28	once	-	CASSPSLGARTEAFF